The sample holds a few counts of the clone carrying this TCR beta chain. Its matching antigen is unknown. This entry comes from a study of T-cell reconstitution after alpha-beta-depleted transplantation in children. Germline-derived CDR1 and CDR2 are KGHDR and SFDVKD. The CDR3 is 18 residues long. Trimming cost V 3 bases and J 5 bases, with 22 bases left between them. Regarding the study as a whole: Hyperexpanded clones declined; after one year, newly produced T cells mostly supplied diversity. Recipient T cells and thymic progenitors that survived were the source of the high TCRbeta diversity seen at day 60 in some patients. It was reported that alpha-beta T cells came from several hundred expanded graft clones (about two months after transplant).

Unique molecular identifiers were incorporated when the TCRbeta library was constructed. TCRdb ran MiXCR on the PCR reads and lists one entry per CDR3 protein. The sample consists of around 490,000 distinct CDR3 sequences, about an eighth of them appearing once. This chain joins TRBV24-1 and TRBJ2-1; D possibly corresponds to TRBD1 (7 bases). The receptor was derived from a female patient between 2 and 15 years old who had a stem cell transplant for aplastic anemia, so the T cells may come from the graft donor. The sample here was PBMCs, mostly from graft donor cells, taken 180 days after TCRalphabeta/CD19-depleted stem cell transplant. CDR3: CATSDPAGPGGKNNEQFF. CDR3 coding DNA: TGTGCCACCAGTGATCCCGCGGGCCCAGGGGGGAAAAACAATGAGCAGTTCTTC.